A selection of T cell receptor beta chains follows, all from one sample in a study of blood T cell repertoires in COVID-19. Only in-frame clones appear in the TCRdb table, and some are missing; sequencing was by immunoSEQ multiplex PCR. This table has fewer than 50,000 clones, 84% appearing once. Specimen: peripheral blood. These receptors all stem from a human donor in a cohort sampled during active COVID-19. Each CDR3 is given with its conserved first and last residue. D genes are given only for firm matches. For some rows the clone size is stated as once, few or many, or as a class when expanded; others skip it.

size	V	J	D	DNA	CDR3
-	TRBV10-3	TRBJ1-6	TRBD1	TGTGCCATCAGTTTGGAGGGACAGTTCGTTTCACCCCTCCACTTT	CAISLEGQFVSPLHF
-	TRBV29-1	TRBJ2-5	-	TGCAGCGTTGAAGGAGCAGAGACCCAGTACTTC	CSVEGAETQYF
-	TRBV5-1	TRBJ1-2	-	TGCGCCAGCAGCTTGGCCCCTCACACCTATGGCTACACCTTC	CASSLAPHTYGYTF
-	TRBV5-1	TRBJ2-3	TRBD2	TGCGCCAGCAGCCCGGGACTAGCGGGAGCGGTCACAGATACGCAGTATTTT	CASSPGLAGAVTDTQYF
-	TRBV5-4	TRBJ2-7	-	TGTGCCAGCAGCTTGGCACAGAGCTCCTACGAGCAGTACTTC	CASSLAQSSYEQYF
-	TRBV11-3	TRBJ2-5	TRBD1	TGTGCCAGCAGCGCAGGACAGGGTGGGCAAGAGACCCAGTACTTC	CASSAGQGGQETQYF
-	TRBV29-1	TRBJ2-5	-	TGCAGCGTTGAAGCGGGAAAAGAGACCCAGTACTTC	CSVEAGKETQYF
-	TRBV6-2/TRBV6-3	TRBJ2-4	TRBD2	TGTGCCAGCAGTTACAGGGCTAGCGGGGACAAAAACATTCAGTACTTC	CASSYRASGDKNIQYF
-	TRBV5-6	TRBJ2-1	-	TGTGCCAGCAGCCTAGGTGAGTGGTCCTACAATGAGCAGTTCTTC	CASSLGEWSYNEQFF
-	TRBV12-3/TRBV12-4	TRBJ1-4	TRBD1	TGTGCCACCGGACAGGGAGGAAATGAAAAACTGTTTTTT	CATGQGGNEKLFF
-	TRBV5-4	TRBJ2-1	-	TGTGCCAGCAGCTACAAGACCGGGACAGAGCAGTTCTTC	CASSYKTGTEQFF
-	TRBV4-3	TRBJ2-7	-	TGCGCCAGCAGCCAAGGAGCCGGGGGTTCGTCCTACGAGCAGTACTTC	CASSQGAGGSSYEQYF
once	TRBV19	TRBJ2-3	TRBD1	TGTGCCAGTAGTTCTCGACGACAGGGTGGAGATACGCAGTATTTT	CASSSRRQGGDTQYF
-	TRBV9	TRBJ2-1	TRBD2	TGTGCCAGCAGCCCCGGGACTAGCGGGAGGTCGTCCTACAATGAGCAGTTCTTC	CASSPGTSGRSSYNEQFF
-	TRBV6-5	TRBJ2-3	TRBD2	TGTGCCAGCAGGGGACTAGCCCTCGGGGCGGATACGCAGTATTTT	CASRGLALGADTQYF
once	TRBV4-2	TRBJ2-1	TRBD1	TGTGCCAGCAGCCAAGCTATTACAGGGGGAGGTTCCTACAATGAGCAGTTCTTC	CASSQAITGGGSYNEQFF
-	TRBV18	TRBJ2-5	-	TGTGCCAGCTCACCACCGGTGGACAGTGGCCAAGAGACCCAGTACTTC	CASSPPVDSGQETQYF
-	TRBV20-1	TRBJ1-1	-	TGCAGTGCTAGTTCAGGGACATTGGACACTGAAGCTTTCTTT	CSASSGTLDTEAFF
-	TRBV5-1	TRBJ1-4	TRBD1	TGCGCCAGCAGCCGAACAGGGGACGGCGAAGAAAAACTGTTTTTT	CASSRTGDGEEKLFF
-	TRBV11-2	TRBJ2-1	TRBD2	TGTGCCAGCAGCTTACGCGGGGGACTAGCGGGAGACAATGAGCAGTTCTTC	CASSLRGGLAGDNEQFF
-	TRBV4-2	TRBJ2-1	TRBD2	TGTGCCAGCGGCCTAGCGGATAACAATGAGCAGTTCTTC	CASGLADNNEQFF
once	TRBV6-5	TRBJ1-6	-	TGTGCCAGCAGAATCACAGGCGGTAATTCACCCCTCCACTTT	CASRITGGNSPLHF
-	TRBV6-5	TRBJ1-4	-	TGTGCCAGCAGTTACTCGACAGCAACTAATGAAAAACTGTTTTTT	CASSYSTATNEKLFF